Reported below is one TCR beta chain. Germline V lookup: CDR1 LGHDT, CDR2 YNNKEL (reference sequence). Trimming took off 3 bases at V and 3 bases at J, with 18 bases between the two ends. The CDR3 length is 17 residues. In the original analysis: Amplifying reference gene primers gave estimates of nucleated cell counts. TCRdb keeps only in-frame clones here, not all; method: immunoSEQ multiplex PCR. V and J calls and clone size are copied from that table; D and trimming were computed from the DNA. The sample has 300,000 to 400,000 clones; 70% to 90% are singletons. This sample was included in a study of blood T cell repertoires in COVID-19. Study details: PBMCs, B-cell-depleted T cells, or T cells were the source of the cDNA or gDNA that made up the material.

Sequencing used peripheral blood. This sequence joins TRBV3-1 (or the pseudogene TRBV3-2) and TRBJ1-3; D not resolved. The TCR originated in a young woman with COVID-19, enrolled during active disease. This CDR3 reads CASSQKGRAGYGNTIYF. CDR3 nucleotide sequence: TGTGCCAGCAGCCAGAAAGGAAGGGCGGGATATGGAAACACCATATATTTT.